This is a list of T cell receptor beta chains from one sample in a study of TIL therapy for anti-PD-1-resistant metastatic lung cancer. Some clones are missing from TCRdb's copy, which holds only in-frame ones; the method was immunoSEQ multiplex PCR. The sample includes about 52,000 clones, 70% to 85% of them seen just once. Here the sequenced sample was blood, taken at baseline. Source of these receptors: a woman between 30 and 80 years old with non-small cell lung cancer. Both conserved end residues are part of each CDR3. The D gene is left open where the match is weak. Size is omitted from some rows. Given values are once, few, many or a class for expanded clones.

cdr3_nt cdr3_aa v_call clone_size j_call d_call
TGTGCCAGCAGTGAAAGAGCTTGGGATACGCAGTATTTT CASSERAWDTQYF TRBV25-1 - TRBJ2-3 -
TGCGCCAGCAGCCCGGGACAGGGGGCGATGAACACTGAAGCTTTCTTT CASSPGQGAMNTEAFF TRBV4-1 few TRBJ1-1 TRBD1
TGTGCCATCAGTGAGTCTGGGACAGGGGGGTACAATGAGCAGTTCTTC CAISESGTGGYNEQFF TRBV10-3 - TRBJ2-1 TRBD1
TGTGCCAGCAGTCAGGGGTCGGTGGGTCAGCCCCAGCATTTT CASSQGSVGQPQHF TRBV7-2 - TRBJ1-5 -
TGTGCCAGCAGCGTCGGACCTACCACTGAAGCTTTCTTT CASSVGPTTEAFF TRBV9 - TRBJ1-1 -
TGCGCCAGCAGCCGGACCCCGGACAGCCTCTATGGCTACACCTTC CASSRTPDSLYGYTF TRBV4-1 - TRBJ1-2 -
TGTGCCAGCAGTGAACTGGGTCTTCCCCCTAGCAATCAGCCCCAGCATTTT CASSELGLPPSNQPQHF TRBV6-1 once TRBJ1-5 -
TGCGCCAGCCACGCGATGCAAGAGACCCAGTACTTC CASHAMQETQYF TRBV5-1 - TRBJ2-5 -
TGTGCCAGCAGTTACGGGGTCCCGCTCAATGAGCAGTTCTTC CASSYGVPLNEQFF TRBV6-5 - TRBJ2-1 -
TGTGCCAGCAGCTTCCGAGTGACTGATGCCCAGTATTTT CASSFRVTDAQYF TRBV7-3 - TRBJ2-3 -
TGTGCCAGCAGCTTACATGCGGGTAGGATCTACAATGAGCAGTTCTTC CASSLHAGRIYNEQFF TRBV7-2 - TRBJ2-1 -
TGTGCCAGCAGAACTTTCGGTGCCTCAGGTTACGAGCAGTACTTC CASRTFGASGYEQYF TRBV5-6 - TRBJ2-7 -
TGTGCCAGCAGTGACAGGGGCTATGGCTACACCTTC CASSDRGYGYTF TRBV6-4 few TRBJ1-2 -
TGTGCCTGGAGTTTTACAGGTTTTGGCGAGACCCAGTACTTC CAWSFTGFGETQYF TRBV30 - TRBJ2-5 -
TGTGCCAGCAGTTTATCGGGCAGCGGGGGATCCTACGAGCAGTACTTC CASSLSGSGGSYEQYF TRBV27 - TRBJ2-7 TRBD2
TGTGCCAGCAGTTTATTTCTAGGGCAGAACACTGAAGCTTTCTTT CASSLFLGQNTEAFF TRBV27 - TRBJ1-1 -
TGTGCCAGCAGAGCCGGGACAGGGAGTGGCTACACCTTC CASRAGTGSGYTF TRBV6-5 - TRBJ1-2 TRBD1
TGTGCCAGCAGTTTAAAGGGCTATGGCTACACCTTC CASSLKGYGYTF TRBV27 few TRBJ1-2 -
TGTGCTAGTGGTGGCTCGGGGGCAGATACGCAGTATTTT CASGGSGADTQYF TRBV12-5 - TRBJ2-3 -
TGTGCCAGCAGCTTAGGGGAAGGGACATTCTACGAGCAGTACTTC CASSLGEGTFYEQYF TRBV11-2 few TRBJ2-7 -
TGTGCCTGGAGGGGAAGTGGGGGGGAGCGCTTCTTC CAWRGSGGERFF TRBV30 - TRBJ1-2 -
TGCGCCACCACAGGGGCTAGCGGGAGTCCTCCCCCCGGGGAGCTGTTTTTT CATTGASGSPPPGELFF TRBV4-1 few TRBJ2-2 TRBD2
TGTGCCACCAGCAGAGGGAGCAATGAGCAGTTCTTC CATSRGSNEQFF TRBV15 - TRBJ2-1 -